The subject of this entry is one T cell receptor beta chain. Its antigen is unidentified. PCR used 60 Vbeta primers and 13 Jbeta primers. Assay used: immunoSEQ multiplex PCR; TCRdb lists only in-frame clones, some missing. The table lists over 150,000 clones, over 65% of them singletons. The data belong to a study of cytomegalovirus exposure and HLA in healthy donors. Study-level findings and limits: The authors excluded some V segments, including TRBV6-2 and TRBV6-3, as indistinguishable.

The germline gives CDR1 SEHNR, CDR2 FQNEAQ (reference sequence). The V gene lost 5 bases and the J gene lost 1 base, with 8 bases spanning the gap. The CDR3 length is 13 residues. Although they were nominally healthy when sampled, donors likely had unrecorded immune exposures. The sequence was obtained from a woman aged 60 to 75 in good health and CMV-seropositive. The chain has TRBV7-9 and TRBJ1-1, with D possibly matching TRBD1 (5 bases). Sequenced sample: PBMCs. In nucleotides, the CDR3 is TGTGCCAGCAGCAATCAGGGGAACACTGAAGCTTTCTTT. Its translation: CASSNQGNTEAFF.